This T cell receptor beta chain was sequenced during a study of CD8 T cells in Susac syndrome. This clonotype was seen a single time. Random hexamers served to reverse transcribe about 0.5 to 1 ug RNA. Amplification of TCR beta CDR3 spanned 54 Vbeta and 13 Jbeta via immunoSEQ multiplex PCR. TCRdb reanalysed the immunoSEQ multiplex PCR reads using MiXCR and keeps one entry per CDR3 protein. Of around 140,000 distinct CDR3 sequences detected, roughly 94% appear once; the ten largest clones hold 0.13% to 0.15%. The length of the CDR3 is 14 residues. V lost 7 bases and J 5 bases, leaving 18 bases between the germline ends. From germline, CDR1 is SNHLY and CDR2 FYNNEI.

This chain connects TRBV2 to TRBJ2-7, with D tentatively TRBD1 (5 bases). Material: CD4+ T cells from PBMCs. The receptor was isolated from a human donor with Susac syndrome. CDR3 region: CASKLGPTTDEQYF. CDR3 DNA sequence: TGTGCCAGCAAGCTGGGCCCGACGACAGACGAGCAGTACTTC.